The 26 T cell receptor beta chains listed next were all sequenced from one sample in a study of shared clonotypes between healthy human individuals. Profiling relied on immunoSEQ multiplex PCR, and the TCRdb table lists in-frame clones only, not all of them. Found here are some 2.4 million clones, 93% of them singletons; the top ten hold about 0.38%. Sequencing input: naive CD4+ T cells from PBMCs. Subset here: CD45RA+ positively selected. Receptors originate from a man younger than 35 in good health. Some clones in this sample may be carry-over from other donors' samples.

This rearrangement joins TRBV14 to TRBJ2-6; possibly TRBD1 for D (5 bases). Germline V lookup: CDR1 SGHDN, CDR2 FVKESK. Trimming left V 1 base short and J 4 bases short, with 14 bases between. The CDR3 length is 17 residues. The chain's CDR3 is CASSQGIGVAGANVLTF. The CDR3 region has the DNA TGTGCCAGCAGCCAAGGGATAGGGGTAGCCGGGGCCAACGTCCTGACTTTC.

The chain has TRBV27 and TRBJ2-1, with D possibly being TRBD2 (6 bases). The V end was cut by 6 bases, the J end by 0 bases, with 12 bases between. Germline values: CDR1 MNHEY, CDR2 SMNVEV (reference sequence). The CDR3 contains 15 residues. Here the CDR3 reads CASSLTSHSYNEQFF. The DNA for the CDR3 is TGTGCCAGCAGCCTTACTAGCCACTCCTACAATGAGCAGTTCTTC.

CDR3 sequence (DNA): TGTGCCAGCAGCTTAGAACCGGAGGGGGCGCCTGGAAACACCATATATTTT. Its protein is CASSLEPEGAPGNTIYF. The V call is TRBV11-2, the J call TRBJ1-3; 7 bases agree with TRBD1. The germline V gene encodes CDR1 SGHAT and CDR2 FQNNGV. Trimming took 0 bases from V and 2 from J; bases not matched to a gene: 7. The CDR3 has 17 amino acids.

The chain couples TRBV19 to TRBJ1-5, with D perhaps matching TRBD1 (6 bases). The CDR3 sequence is 14 residues long. V lost 4 bases, J lost 11 bases, and 18 bases lay in between. Germline loops: CDR1 LNHDA, CDR2 SQIVND (reference sequence). The CDR3 region is CASSTTLTGGSQHF. Written as DNA, the CDR3 is TGTGCCAGTAGTACTACTCTGACGGGGGGCTCCCAGCATTTT.

The chain uses TRBV6-6 and TRBJ2-4; no clear D gene. Looked up from germline, CDR1 is MNHNY and CDR2 is SVGAGI (reference sequence). The V end lost 5 bases, the J end lost 2 bases, and 10 bases lay between the germline ends. The CDR3 covers 14 residues. The CDR3 coding sequence is TGTGCCAGCAGTCGAGACCCGACCAAAAACATTCAGTACTTC. Translated, it gives CASSRDPTKNIQYF.

The chain links TRBV28 to TRBJ2-4, with D tentatively TRBD1 (6 bases). CDR1 is MDHEN and CDR2 is SYDVKM in the germline V gene. V lost 6 bases to trimming and J lost 0 bases, with 15 bases between them. The CDR3 is 16 residues long. The CDR3 loop reads CASSRDRQLAKNIQYF. The DNA for the CDR3 is TGTGCCAGCAGCCGCGACAGGCAGCTAGCCAAAAACATTCAGTACTTC. Drawing the rest from reference TRBV28 and TRBJ2-4, the complete variable domain is DVKVTQSSRYLVKRTGEKVFLECVQDMDHENMFWYRQDPGLGLRLIYFSYDVKMKEKGDIPEGYSVSREKKERFSLILESASTNQTSMYLCASSRDRQLAKNIQYFGAGTRLSVL.

The J gene is TRBJ2-1, the V gene TRBV30; 16 positions match TRBD2. J was trimmed by 2 bases and V by 1 base; bases with no gene match: 5. There are 18 residues in the CDR3. The germline V gene has CDR1 GTSNPN and CDR2 SVGIG (reference sequence). Written as DNA, the CDR3 is TGTGCCTGGAGTGCCGGGACTAGCGGGAGGGCCACCTACAATGAGCAGTTCTTC. This gives the protein CAWSAGTSGRATYNEQFF.

This clone was seen a single time. J is TRBJ2-2 and V is TRBV5-1; 7 bases match TRBD1. CDR1 and CDR2 (germline): SGHRS, YFSETQ. The CDR3 extends over 16 amino acids. The trim removed 0 bases at V and 5 bases at J, leaving 7 bases unmatched. CDR3 residues: CASSLVGQPGTGELFF. Here the CDR3 DNA reads TGCGCCAGCAGCTTGGTGGGACAGCCGGGGACCGGGGAGCTGTTTTTT. The variable domain in full, completed from reference TRBV5-1 and TRBJ2-2, reads KAGVTQTPRYLIKTRGQQVTLSCSPISGHRSVSWYQQTPGQGLQFLFEYFSETQRNKGNFPGRFSGRQFSNSRSEMNVSTLELGDSALYLCASSLVGQPGTGELFFGEGSRLTVL.

The genes are TRBV7-6 and TRBJ2-7; no clear D. The germline V gene has CDR1 SGHVS and CDR2 FNYEAQ. Trimming removed 3 bases at V and 4 bases at J, with 7 bases between. The CDR3 is 12 amino acids. CDR3 coding DNA: TGTGCCAGCAGCTTTGGCCTTTACGAGCAGTACTTC. Protein product: CASSFGLYEQYF.

The chain combines TRBV4-2 with TRBJ2-7; perhaps TRBD2 as D (6 bases). Trimming cost V 1 base and J 3 bases, with 16 bases left between them. Germline assignment: CDR1 LGHNA and CDR2 YNFKEQ. There are 16 residues in the CDR3. CDR3 coding DNA: TGTGCCAGCAGCCAAGCCCAGGGCGGGAAGAGCTACGAGCAGTACTTC. Amino acids: CASSQAQGGKSYEQYF.

This chain uses TRBV11-2 with TRBJ2-4; 8 nucleotides line up with TRBD2. V dropped 8 bases and J dropped 6; count of bases not matched to a gene: 6. The CDR3 spans 13 residues. Germline V lookup: CDR1 SGHAT, CDR2 FQNNGV. The CDR3 is CASRPGGGNIQYF. DNA of the CDR3: TGTGCCAGCCGCCCCGGGGGGGGAAACATTCAGTACTTC.

The count of this clone is one. The rearrangement joins TRBV30 to TRBJ2-1; D is perhaps TRBD1 or TRBD2 (5 bases each). V was cut by 3 bases and J by 0 bases, with 12 bases left in between. The CDR3 covers 15 residues. Germline assignment: CDR1 GTSNPN and CDR2 SVGIG (reference sequence). CDR3 region: CAWSPGTSSYNEQFF. Here the CDR3 DNA reads TGTGCCTGGAGCCCGGGGACGAGCTCCTACAATGAGCAGTTCTTC.

This chain links TRBV7-6 with TRBJ2-3; TRBD1 matches 8 bases. The germline gives CDR1 SGHVS, CDR2 FNYEAQ. The V segment lost 1 base and the J segment 10 bases; nucleotides outside the gene matches: 4. This CDR3 has 13 residues. The CDR3 DNA reads TGTGCCAGCAGCTTAGGGATGACAGGGGCGCAGTATTTT. The encoded protein is CASSLGMTGAQYF.

The chain employs TRBV11-3 and TRBJ2-5; tentatively, D is TRBD1 (5 bases). The CDR3 totals 18 residues. V lost 5 bases, J lost 3 bases, and 25 bases lay in between. Germline loops: CDR1 SGHNT, CDR2 YENEEA. This CDR3 reads CASSQTFMTTQGEETQYF. CDR3 DNA sequence: TGTGCCAGCAGCCAGACATTTATGACCACCCAAGGGGAAGAGACCCAGTACTTC.

The chain combines TRBV10-1 with TRBJ1-1; TRBD1 matches at 7 bases. The germline V gene has CDR1 WNHNN and CDR2 SYGVQD (reference sequence). The V and J ends lost 4 bases and 4 bases, in that order; junction bases with no gene match: 6. The CDR3 consists of 14 residues. The CDR3 region is CASSGTGRGTEAFF. As DNA, the CDR3 is TGCGCCAGCAGTGGGACAGGTCGTGGCACTGAAGCTTTCTTT.

In DNA form, the CDR3 reads TGTGCCAGCAGCCTGGGGGGACAGAAAGCGGGCTACACCTTC. It codes for CASSLGGQKAGYTF. V usage is TRBV7-2 and J usage is TRBJ1-2; 7 bases map to TRBD1. The CDR3 has 14 residues. The J segment lost 8 bases and the V segment lost 5 bases, leaving 11 bases of the junction unmatched. The germline CDR1 and CDR2 sequences are SGHTA and FQGNSA.

The chain uses TRBV11-2 and TRBJ1-6, with 11 bases lining up with TRBD1. V shed 4 bases and J 9 bases; nucleotides not matched to a gene: 5. Germline CDR1 SGHAT, CDR2 FQNNGV. CDR3 length: 15 amino acids. The DNA for the CDR3 is TGTGCCAGCAGCTGGGGGACAGGGGGGATTTCACCCCTCCACTTT. Residues: CASSWGTGGISPLHF.

The chain uses TRBV28 and TRBJ2-1, with D perhaps being TRBD1 or TRBD2 (5 bases each). Trimming left V 11 bases short and J 0 bases short, with 17 bases between. The CDR3 is made up of 15 amino acids. The germline V gene encodes CDR1 MDHEN and CDR2 SYDVKM. CDR3 sequence: CAGAGTASSYNEQFF. The CDR3 coding sequence is TGTGCCGGAGCCGGGACGGCTAGCTCCTACAATGAGCAGTTCTTC.

The rearrangement links TRBV11-1 to TRBJ2-7, with 12 bases lining up with TRBD1. Germline V gene sequence: CDR1 SGHAT, CDR2 FQDESV (reference sequence). This CDR3 has 15 amino acids. V was pared by 3 bases and J by 8 bases, with 8 bases of the junction left unmatched. CDR3 loop: CASSFDPGQGAQQYF. The CDR3 DNA reads TGTGCCAGCAGCTTCGATCCGGGACAGGGGGCACAGCAGTACTTC.

This chain connects TRBV5-1 to TRBJ1-2; no reliable D call. The CDR3 sequence is 14 residues long. Germline loops: CDR1 SGHRS, CDR2 YFSETQ. Trimming stripped 0 bases from V and 2 bases from J, with 8 bases between. The CDR3 DNA reads TGCGCCAGCAGCTTGGGGGTAGCCAACTATGGCTACACCTTC. Amino acids: CASSLGVANYGYTF.

This chain joins TRBV13 and TRBJ1-4; maybe TRBD1 (6 bases). Germline V gene sequence: CDR1 PRHDT, CDR2 FYEKMQ (reference sequence). CDR3 length: 14 residues. Trimming removed 5 bases from V and 3 bases from J, with 10 bases in between. CDR3 region: CASSRRGPNEKLFF. The CDR3 nucleotides read TGTGCCAGCAGCCGCAGGGGACCTAATGAAAAACTGTTTTTT.

The chain couples TRBV5-3 to TRBJ1-1; 7 positions agree with TRBD1. TRBV5-3 is marked as an open reading frame, function uncertain. This CDR3 contains 16 residues. V lost 7 bases to trimming and J lost 5 bases; unmatched junction nucleotides: 17. The CDR3 DNA is TGTGCCAGACGCTACACCGGGACAGCTCCAAAGACTGAAGCTTTCTTT. Translation gives CARRYTGTAPKTEAFF.

CDR3 loop: CASSLFAGDTDTQYF. The CDR3 DNA sequence: TGTGCCAGCAGCTTATTTGCGGGAGACACAGATACGCAGTATTTT. The chain employs TRBV7-3 and TRBJ2-3; TRBD2 matches at 7 bases. Germline trimming cut 2 bases from V and 2 bases from J; bases unmatched to any gene: 4. The CDR3 spans 15 residues. Germline V gene sequence: CDR1 SGHTA, CDR2 FQGTGA.

The chain uses TRBV28 and TRBJ2-6; either TRBD1 or TRBD2 may fit D (6 bases each). The length of the CDR3 is 17 residues. CDR1 is MDHEN, CDR2 SYDVKM, per germline. The V end was cut by 3 bases, the J end by 0 bases, with 12 bases between. CDR3 nucleotide sequence: TGTGCCAGCAGTTTGGGGGGCTCAGGCTCTGGGGCCAACGTCCTGACTTTC. Its translation: CASSLGGSGSGANVLTF.

This chain uses TRBV5-6 with TRBJ2-5; TRBD2 matches at 12 bases. V lost 0 bases and J lost 10; bases outside the gene matches: 7. This CDR3 contains 15 residues. The germline gives CDR1 SGHDT, CDR2 YYEEEE. The CDR3 is CASSLGLAGGLIQYF. The CDR3 DNA reads as TGTGCCAGCAGCTTGGGGCTAGCGGGAGGGCTCATCCAGTACTTC.

This chain joins TRBV6-6 and TRBJ1-2, with D tentatively TRBD1 (6 bases). The length of the CDR3 is 15 residues. V shed 2 bases and J shed 4 bases, with 14 bases lying between them. Germline V gene data show CDR1 as MNHNY and CDR2 as SVGAGI (reference sequence). The chain's CDR3 is CASSYGRQEFYGYTF. The CDR3, as DNA: TGTGCCAGCAGTTACGGGAGACAGGAATTCTATGGCTACACCTTC.